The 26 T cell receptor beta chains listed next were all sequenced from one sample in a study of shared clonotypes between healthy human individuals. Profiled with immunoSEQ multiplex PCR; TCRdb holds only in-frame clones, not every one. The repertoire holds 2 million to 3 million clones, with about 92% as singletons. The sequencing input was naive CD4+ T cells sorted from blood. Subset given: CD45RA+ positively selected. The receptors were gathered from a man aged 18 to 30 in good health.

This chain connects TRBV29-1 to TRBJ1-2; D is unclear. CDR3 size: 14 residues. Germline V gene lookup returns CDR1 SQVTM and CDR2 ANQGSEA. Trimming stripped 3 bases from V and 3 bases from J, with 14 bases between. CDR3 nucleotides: TGCAGCGTTGAGCTTTGGGAGGTGGACTATGGCTACACCTTC. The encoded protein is CSVELWEVDYGYTF.

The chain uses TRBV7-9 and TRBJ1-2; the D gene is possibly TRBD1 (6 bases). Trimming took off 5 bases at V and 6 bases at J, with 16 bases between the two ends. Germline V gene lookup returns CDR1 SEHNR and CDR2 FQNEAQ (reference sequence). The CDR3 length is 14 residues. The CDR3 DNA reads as TGTGCCAGCAGCGCCGCAGGGGCCGGGGATGGCTACACCTTC. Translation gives CASSAAGAGDGYTF.

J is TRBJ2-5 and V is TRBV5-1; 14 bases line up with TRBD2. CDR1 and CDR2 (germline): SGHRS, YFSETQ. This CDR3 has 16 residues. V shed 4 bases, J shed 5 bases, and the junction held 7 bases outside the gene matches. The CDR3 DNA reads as TGCGCCAGCAGCCTCGGGACTAGCGGGGGCTTTGAGACCCAGTACTTC. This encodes CASSLGTSGGFETQYF.

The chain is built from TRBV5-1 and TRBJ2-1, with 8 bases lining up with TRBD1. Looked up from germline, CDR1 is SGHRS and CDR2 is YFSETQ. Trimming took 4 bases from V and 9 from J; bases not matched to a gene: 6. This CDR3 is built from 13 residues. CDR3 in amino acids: CASSPDRAGEQFF. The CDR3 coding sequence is TGCGCCAGCAGCCCGGACAGGGCGGGTGAGCAGTTCTTC.

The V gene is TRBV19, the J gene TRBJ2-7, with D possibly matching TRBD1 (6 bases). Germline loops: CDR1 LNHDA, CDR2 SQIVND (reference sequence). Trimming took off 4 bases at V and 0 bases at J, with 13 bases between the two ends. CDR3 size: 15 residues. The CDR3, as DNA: TGTGCCAGTAGTACCTTTATAGGGGGCTCCTACGAGCAGTACTTC. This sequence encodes CASSTFIGGSYEQYF.

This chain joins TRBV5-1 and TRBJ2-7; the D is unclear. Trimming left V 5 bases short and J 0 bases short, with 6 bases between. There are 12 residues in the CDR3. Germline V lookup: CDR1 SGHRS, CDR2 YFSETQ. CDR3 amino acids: CASRSSSYEQYF. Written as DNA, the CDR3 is TGCGCCAGCAGGTCGAGCTCCTACGAGCAGTACTTC.

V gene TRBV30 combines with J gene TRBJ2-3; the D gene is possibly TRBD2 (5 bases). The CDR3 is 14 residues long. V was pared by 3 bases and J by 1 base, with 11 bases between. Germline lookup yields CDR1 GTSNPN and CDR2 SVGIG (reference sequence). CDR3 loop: CAWSPSSGTDTQYF. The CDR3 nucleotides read TGTGCCTGGAGCCCGAGTAGCGGCACAGATACGCAGTATTTT.

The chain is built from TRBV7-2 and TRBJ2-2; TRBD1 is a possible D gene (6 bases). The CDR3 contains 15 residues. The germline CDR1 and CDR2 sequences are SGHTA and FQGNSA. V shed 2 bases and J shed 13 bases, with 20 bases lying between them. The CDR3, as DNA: TGTGCCAGCAGCTTATTCACAGGGCTCACCGACGGGCTGTTTTTT. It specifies CASSLFTGLTDGLFF.

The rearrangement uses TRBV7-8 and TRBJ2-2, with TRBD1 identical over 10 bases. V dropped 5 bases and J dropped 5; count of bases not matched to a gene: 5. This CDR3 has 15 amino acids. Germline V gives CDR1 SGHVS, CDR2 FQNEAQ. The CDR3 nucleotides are TGTGCCAGCAGCCCAACGGGACAGGGGACCGGGGAGCTGTTTTTT. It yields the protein CASSPTGQGTGELFF.

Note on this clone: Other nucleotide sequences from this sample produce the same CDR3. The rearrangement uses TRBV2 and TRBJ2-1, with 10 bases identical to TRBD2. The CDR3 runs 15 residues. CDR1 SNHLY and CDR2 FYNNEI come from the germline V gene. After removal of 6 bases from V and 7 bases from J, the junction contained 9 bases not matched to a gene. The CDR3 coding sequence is TGTGCCAGCAGGGCCGGGCTAGCGGGAGTTAATGAGCAGTTCTTC. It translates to CASRAGLAGVNEQFF.

CDR3 loop: CASSSLDRGFGNTIYF. The CDR3 DNA reads as TGTGCCAGCAGTTCTCTGGACAGGGGGTTTGGAAACACCATATATTTT. The V and J genes are TRBV27 and TRBJ1-3, with 10 nucleotides matching TRBD1. V lost 4 bases and J lost 3; bases outside the gene matches: 6. The length of the CDR3 is 16 residues. CDR1 is MNHEY, CDR2 SMNVEV, per germline (reference sequence).

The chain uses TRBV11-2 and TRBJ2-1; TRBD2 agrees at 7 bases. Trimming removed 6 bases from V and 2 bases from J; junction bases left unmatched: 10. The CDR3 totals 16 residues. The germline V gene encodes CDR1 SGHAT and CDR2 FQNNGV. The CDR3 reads CASRPPLADTYNEQFF. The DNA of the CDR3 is TGTGCCAGCAGGCCACCGCTAGCGGACACCTACAATGAGCAGTTCTTC.

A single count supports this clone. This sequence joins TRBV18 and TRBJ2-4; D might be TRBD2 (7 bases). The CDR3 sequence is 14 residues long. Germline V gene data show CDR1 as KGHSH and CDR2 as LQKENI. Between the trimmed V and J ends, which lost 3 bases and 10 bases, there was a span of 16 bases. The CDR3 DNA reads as TGTGCCAGCTCACCGGGGGGGCCCGGGGTAATTCAGTACTTC. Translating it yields CASSPGGPGVIQYF. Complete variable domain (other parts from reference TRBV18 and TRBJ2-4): NAGVMQNPRHLVRRRGQEARLRCSPMKGHSHVYWYRQLPEEGLKFMVYLQKENIIDESGMPKERFSAEFPKEGPSILRIQQVVRGDSAAYFCASSPGGPGVIQYFGAGTRLSVL.

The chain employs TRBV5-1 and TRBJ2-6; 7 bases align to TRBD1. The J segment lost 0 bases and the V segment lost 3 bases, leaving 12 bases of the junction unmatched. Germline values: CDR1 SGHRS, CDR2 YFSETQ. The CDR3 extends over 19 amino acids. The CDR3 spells CASSYGQDGLSSGANVLTF. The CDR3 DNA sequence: TGCGCCAGCAGCTATGGACAGGATGGGCTTAGCTCTGGGGCCAACGTCCTGACTTTC.

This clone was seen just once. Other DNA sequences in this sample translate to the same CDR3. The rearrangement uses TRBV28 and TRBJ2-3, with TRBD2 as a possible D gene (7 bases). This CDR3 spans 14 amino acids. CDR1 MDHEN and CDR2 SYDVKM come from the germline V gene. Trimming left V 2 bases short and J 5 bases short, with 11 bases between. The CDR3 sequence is CASSLRGARDTQYF. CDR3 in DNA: TGTGCCAGCAGTTTACGGGGGGCAAGAGATACGCAGTATTTT.

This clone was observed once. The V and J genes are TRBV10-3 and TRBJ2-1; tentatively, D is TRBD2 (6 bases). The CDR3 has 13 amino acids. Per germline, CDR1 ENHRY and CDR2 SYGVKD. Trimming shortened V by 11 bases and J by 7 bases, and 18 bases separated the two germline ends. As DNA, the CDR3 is TGTGCCTCGTCGGGGGTAATCACAAATGAGCAGTTCTTC. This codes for CASSGVITNEQFF.

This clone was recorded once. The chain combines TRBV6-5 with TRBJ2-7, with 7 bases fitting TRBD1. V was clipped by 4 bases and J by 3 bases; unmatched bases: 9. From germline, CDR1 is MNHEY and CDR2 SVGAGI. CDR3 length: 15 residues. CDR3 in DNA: TGTGCCAGCAGTTTTTCTACAGGGGAAATCTACGAGCAGTACTTC. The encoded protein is CASSFSTGEIYEQYF.

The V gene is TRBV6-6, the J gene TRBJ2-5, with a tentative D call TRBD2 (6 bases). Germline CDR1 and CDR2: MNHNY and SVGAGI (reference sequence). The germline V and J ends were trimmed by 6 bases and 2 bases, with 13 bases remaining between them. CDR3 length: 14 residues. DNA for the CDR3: TGTGCCAGCAGCTGGGGGGTTACGCAAGAGACCCAGTACTTC. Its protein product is CASSWGVTQETQYF.

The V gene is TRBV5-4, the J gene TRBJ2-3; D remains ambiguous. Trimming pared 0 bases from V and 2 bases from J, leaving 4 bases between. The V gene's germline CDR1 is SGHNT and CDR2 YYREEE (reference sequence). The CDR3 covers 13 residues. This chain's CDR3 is CASSLDVTDTQYF. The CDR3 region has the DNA TGTGCCAGCAGCTTGGATGTCACAGATACGCAGTATTTT.

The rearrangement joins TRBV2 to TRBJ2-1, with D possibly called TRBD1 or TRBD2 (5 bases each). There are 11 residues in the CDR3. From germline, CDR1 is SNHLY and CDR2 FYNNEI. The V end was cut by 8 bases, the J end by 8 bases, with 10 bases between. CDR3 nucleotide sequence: TGTGCCAGCGAGGGGTTGGATGAGCAGTTCTTC. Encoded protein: CASEGLDEQFF.

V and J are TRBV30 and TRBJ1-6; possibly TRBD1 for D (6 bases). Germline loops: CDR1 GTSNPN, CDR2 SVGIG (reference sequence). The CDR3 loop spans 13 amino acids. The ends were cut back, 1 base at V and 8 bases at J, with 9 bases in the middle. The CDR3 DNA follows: TGTGCCTGGAGTGACAGGGTTGATTCACCCCTCCACTTT. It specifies CAWSDRVDSPLHF.

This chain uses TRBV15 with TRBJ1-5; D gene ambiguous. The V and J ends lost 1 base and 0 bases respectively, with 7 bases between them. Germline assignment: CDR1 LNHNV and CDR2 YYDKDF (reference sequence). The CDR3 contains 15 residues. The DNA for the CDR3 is TGTGCCACCAGCAGAGCATCGGTTAGCAATCAGCCCCAGCATTTT. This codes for CATSRASVSNQPQHF.

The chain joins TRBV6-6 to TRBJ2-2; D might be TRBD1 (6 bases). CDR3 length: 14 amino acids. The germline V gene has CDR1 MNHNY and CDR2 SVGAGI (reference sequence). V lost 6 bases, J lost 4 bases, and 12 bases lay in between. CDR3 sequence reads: CASRPDRLTGELFF. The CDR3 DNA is TGTGCCAGCAGGCCGGACAGACTCACCGGGGAGCTGTTTTTT.

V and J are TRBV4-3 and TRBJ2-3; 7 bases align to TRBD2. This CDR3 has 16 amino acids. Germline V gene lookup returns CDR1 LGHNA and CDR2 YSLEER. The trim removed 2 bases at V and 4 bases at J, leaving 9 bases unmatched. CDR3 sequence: CASSQSSAGSADTQYF. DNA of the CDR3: TGCGCCAGCAGCCAATCCTCAGCGGGATCGGCAGATACGCAGTATTTT.

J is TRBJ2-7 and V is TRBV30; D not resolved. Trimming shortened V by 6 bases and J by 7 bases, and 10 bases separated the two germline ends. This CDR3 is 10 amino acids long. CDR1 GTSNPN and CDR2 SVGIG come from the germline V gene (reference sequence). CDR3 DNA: TGTGCCTGTTCGGACCGGGAGCAGTACTTC. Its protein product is CACSDREQYF.

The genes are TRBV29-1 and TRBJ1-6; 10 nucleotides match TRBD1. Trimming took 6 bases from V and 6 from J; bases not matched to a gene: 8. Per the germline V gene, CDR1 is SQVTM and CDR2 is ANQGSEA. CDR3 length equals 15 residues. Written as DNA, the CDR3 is TGCAGCGTATCGACAGGGGGCAAGGTTAATTCACCCCTCCACTTT. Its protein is CSVSTGGKVNSPLHF.